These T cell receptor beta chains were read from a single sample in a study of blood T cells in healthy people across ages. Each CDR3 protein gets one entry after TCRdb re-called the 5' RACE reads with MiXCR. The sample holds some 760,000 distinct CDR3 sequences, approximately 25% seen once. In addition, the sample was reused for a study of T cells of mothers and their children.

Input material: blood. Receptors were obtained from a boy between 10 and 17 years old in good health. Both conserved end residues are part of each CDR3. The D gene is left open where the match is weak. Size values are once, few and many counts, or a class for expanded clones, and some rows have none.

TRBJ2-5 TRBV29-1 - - TGCAGCGTTGAAGAGGGTCCGCTGTCCGGAGTGACCCAGTACTTC CSVEEGPLSGVTQYF
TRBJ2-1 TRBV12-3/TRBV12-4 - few TGTGCCAGCACCAAGGGGGAGCATGAGCAGTTCTTC CASTKGEHEQFF
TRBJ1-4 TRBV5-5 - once TGTGCCAGCAGCATAATTCCGGGGGAAAAACTGTTTTTT CASSIIPGEKLFF
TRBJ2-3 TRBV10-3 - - TGTGCCATCAAATCTGGCACAGATACGCAGTATTTT CAIKSGTDTQYF
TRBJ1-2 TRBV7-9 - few TGTGCCAGCAGCCCCCCCAGGGAGGCTAACACCTTC CASSPPREANTF
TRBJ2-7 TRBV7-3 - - TGTGCCAGCAGCGCCGAACCCCTCTACGAGCAGTACTTC CASSAEPLYEQYF
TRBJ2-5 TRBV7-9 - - TGTGCCAGCAGCCATTCCGGACAGAGAGAGACCCAGTACTTC CASSHSGQRETQYF
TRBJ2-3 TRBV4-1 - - TGCGCCAGCAGCCGCTCCGACGGGCCCACAGATACGCAGTATTTT CASSRSDGPTDTQYF
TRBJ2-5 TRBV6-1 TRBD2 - TGTGCCAGCAGTAGACTAGCGGGGAGGGAGACCCAGTACTTC CASSRLAGRETQYF
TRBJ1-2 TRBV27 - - TGTGCCAGCAGTTCCCGGGACGAAGGAGTGGTCGGCTACACCTTC CASSSRDEGVVGYTF
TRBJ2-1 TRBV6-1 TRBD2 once TGTGCCAGCGAGGCCCTAGCGGGAGGGAATATGGCCTACAATGAGCAGTTCTTC CASEALAGGNMAYNEQFF
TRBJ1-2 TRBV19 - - TGTGCCAGTACCCAGGCGGTATCAAGCAACTATGGCTACACCTTC CASTQAVSSNYGYTF
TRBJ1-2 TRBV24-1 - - TGTGCCACCAGTGAAACAAGAGCTAACTATGGCTACACCTTC CATSETRANYGYTF
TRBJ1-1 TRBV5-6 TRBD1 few TGTGCCAGCAGCCCTGGACAGGGGCGGATCAACACTGAAGCTTTCTTT CASSPGQGRINTEAFF
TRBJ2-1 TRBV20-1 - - TGCAGTGCTAGAGGCAGTCATATCTTCAGGAAGAATGAGCAGTTCTTC CSARGSHIFRKNEQFF
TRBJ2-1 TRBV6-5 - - TGTGCCAGCAGTATGTCAAAGTACAATGAGCAGTTCTTC CASSMSKYNEQFF
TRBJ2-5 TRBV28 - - TGTGCCAGCAGTTTAGTTGGGGAAAGTGTTACGAAGACCCAGTACTTC CASSLVGESVTKTQYF
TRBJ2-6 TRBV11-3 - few TGTGCCAGCAGAGGGGACGGAATCTCTGGGGCCAACGTCCTGACTTTC CASRGDGISGANVLTF